The T cell receptor beta chain described here comes from a study of OX40 agonist ivuxolimab in advanced cancers. Study-wide context: The study gave patients intravenous ivuxolimab at 0.01 to 10 mg/kg every 2 weeks. Those treated in dose escalation had hepatocellular carcinoma, melanoma, renal cell cancer or head and neck cancer. Study observations and caveats: With doses of 0.1 to 3.0 mg/kg, CD4+ and CD8+ blood T cells had undergone clonal expansion by week 6.

The sampling schedule covered blood at baseline, cycle 4 day 1, and cycle 7 day 1. Measured with immunoSEQ multiplex PCR; TCRdb has only the in-frame clones, and not every one. The sample yields tens of thousands of clones, roughly nine tenths seen once. CDR3 size: 14 residues. Trimming pared 3 bases from V and 4 bases from J, leaving 13 bases between. Per germline, CDR1 SGDLS and CDR2 YYNGEE. Comment on this clone: The antigen is undetermined.

This sequence was found in an adult with an advanced solid tumor such as melanoma, head and neck, liver or kidney cancer. This specimen consisted of CD4+ or CD8+ T cells sorted from blood, obtained in a trial of the OX40 agonist ivuxolimab. The V gene is TRBV9, the J gene TRBJ1-2; tentative D call: TRBD1 (6 bases). This CDR3 reads CASSGRDILYGYTF. CDR3 nucleotide sequence: TGTGCCAGCAGCGGCCGGGACATCCTCTATGGCTACACCTTC. The whole variable domain, remainder taken from reference TRBV9 and TRBJ1-2, is DSGVTQTPKHLITATGQRVTLRCSPRSGDLSVYWYQQSLDQGLQFLIQYYNGEERAKGNILERFSAQQFPDLHSELNLSSLELGDSALYFCASSGRDILYGYTFGSGTRLTVV.